What follows are 8 T cell receptor beta chains derived from one specimen sequenced in a study of beta chain features in type 1 diabetes. Sequenced material consisted of expressed TCRB transcripts (all of the isolated RNA was reverse transcribed). Here immunoSEQ multiplex PCR was the method, and the copy in TCRdb shows in-frame clones only, minus some. The table shows 300,000 or so clones, with around 9% occurring only once. Their antigen targets remain unknown. Findings and limits, study-wide: Within each of all four CD4+ subsets, Type 1 diabetes patients had TCRB CDR3s that were moderately but significantly shorter.

Sequencing used central memory CD4+ T cells from blood. These receptor sequences come from a young man with type 1 diabetes.

This clone came up once. This CDR3 is CASSEAVWGRVDTGELFF. DNA of the CDR3: TGTGCCAGCAGTGAAGCTGTCTGGGGCAGGGTCGACACCGGGGAGCTGTTTTTT. This chain links TRBV6-1 with TRBJ2-2; D may be TRBD1 (5 bases). Germline assignment: CDR1 MNHNS and CDR2 SASEGT. Trimming removed 0 bases from V and 3 bases from J, with 17 bases in between. The CDR3 runs 18 residues.

Many counts were recorded for this clone. The chain links TRBV2 to TRBJ2-2, with a weak D call TRBD2 (6 bases). V lost 7 bases and J 3 bases, leaving 12 bases between the germline ends. Germline V gene lookup returns CDR1 SNHLY and CDR2 FYNNEI. This CDR3 has 14 residues. CDR3 DNA sequence: TGTGCCAGCAAGGCCAGGGAGGACACCGGGGAGCTGTTTTTT. Translated: CASKAREDTGELFF. Full variable domain (rest looked up from reference TRBV2 and TRBJ2-2): EPEVTQTPSHQVTQMGQEVILRCVPISNHLYFYWYRQILGQKVEFLVSFYNNEISEKSEIFDDQFSVERPDGSNFTLKIRSTKLEDSAMYFCASKAREDTGELFFGEGSRLTVL.

In its sample, this clone was seen a few times. The sample carries other DNA sequences with the same CDR3. The chain joins TRBV18 to TRBJ1-1, with D unclear. The germline gives CDR1 KGHSH, CDR2 LQKENI. CDR3 length equals 13 residues. Trimming removed 3 bases at V and 2 bases at J, with 7 bases between. The CDR3, as DNA: TGTGCCAGCTCACCGGGTAGAAACACTGAAGCTTTCTTT. It codes for CASSPGRNTEAFF.

There are many counts of this clone. J is TRBJ1-1 and V is TRBV18, with D maybe TRBD1 (6 bases). CDR1 is KGHSH and CDR2 is LQKENI in the germline V gene. V lost 6 bases, J lost 0 bases, and 11 bases lay in between. The CDR3 loop spans 14 amino acids. CDR3 loop: CASSAQGMNTEAFF. The CDR3, as DNA: TGTGCCAGCTCTGCACAGGGTATGAACACTGAAGCTTTCTTT.

In this sample, this clone turned up a few times. V is TRBV28 and J is TRBJ2-7; D not resolved. Trimming removed 5 bases at V and 2 bases at J, with 10 bases between. This CDR3 has 13 amino acids. CDR1 is MDHEN and CDR2 is SYDVKM in the germline V gene. The CDR3 protein is CASSSPGPYEQYF. CDR3 sequence (DNA): TGTGCCAGCAGTAGTCCGGGCCCCTACGAGCAGTACTTC.

In this sample, this clone turned up a few times. The chain is built from TRBV6-5 and TRBJ2-2; perhaps TRBD2 as D (5 bases). Germline V lookup: CDR1 MNHEY, CDR2 SVGAGI. V lost 6 bases and J 7 bases, leaving 9 bases between the germline ends. The CDR3 consists of 12 residues. The CDR3 reads CASSSSFGELFF. CDR3 DNA: TGTGCCAGCAGCTCTAGCTTCGGGGAGCTGTTTTTT.

This clone was counted a few times. The chain has TRBV10-3 and TRBJ2-4; D not resolved. Trimming shortened V by 6 bases and J by 6 bases, and 9 bases separated the two germline ends. The germline CDR1 and CDR2 sequences are ENHRY and SYGVKD. The CDR3 length is 12 residues. The CDR3 region is CAIRSSLNIQYF. The CDR3, as DNA: TGTGCCATCAGATCATCGTTAAACATTCAGTACTTC.

This clone occurred a few times. CDR3 protein: CASRRWGGEGSNSPLHF. CDR3 bases: TGTGCCAGCCGTCGCTGGGGGGGGGAAGGATCGAATTCACCCCTCCACTTT. V usage is TRBV27 and J usage is TRBJ1-6, with a tentative D call TRBD1 (5 bases). This CDR3 has 17 amino acids. V lost 8 bases and J 7 bases, leaving 24 bases between the germline ends. Germline V gene sequence: CDR1 MNHEY, CDR2 SMNVEV (reference sequence).